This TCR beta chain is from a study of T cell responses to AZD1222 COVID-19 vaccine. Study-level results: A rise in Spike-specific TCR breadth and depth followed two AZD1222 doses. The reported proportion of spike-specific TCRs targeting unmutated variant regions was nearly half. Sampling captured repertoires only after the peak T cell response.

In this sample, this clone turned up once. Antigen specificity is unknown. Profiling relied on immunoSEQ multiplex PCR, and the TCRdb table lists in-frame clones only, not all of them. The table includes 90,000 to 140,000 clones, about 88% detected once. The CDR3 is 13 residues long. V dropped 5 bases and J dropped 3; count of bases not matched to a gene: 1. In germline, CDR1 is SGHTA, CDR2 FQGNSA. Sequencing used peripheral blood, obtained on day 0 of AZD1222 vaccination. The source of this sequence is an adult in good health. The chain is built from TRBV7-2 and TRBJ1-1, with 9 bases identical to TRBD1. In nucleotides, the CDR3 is TGTGCCAGCAGCCGACAGGGGGACACTGAAGCTTTCTTT. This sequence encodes CASSRQGDTEAFF.